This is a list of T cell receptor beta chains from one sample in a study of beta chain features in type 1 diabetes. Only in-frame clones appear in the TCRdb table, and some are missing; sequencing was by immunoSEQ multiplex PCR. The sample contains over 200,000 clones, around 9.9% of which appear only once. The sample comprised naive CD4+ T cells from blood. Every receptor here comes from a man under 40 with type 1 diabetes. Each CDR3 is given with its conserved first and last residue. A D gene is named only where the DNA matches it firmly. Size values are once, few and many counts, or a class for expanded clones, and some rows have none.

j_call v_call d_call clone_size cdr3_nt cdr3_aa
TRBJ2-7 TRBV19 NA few TGTGCCAGTTTCGCCTACGAGCAGTACTTC CASFAYEQYF
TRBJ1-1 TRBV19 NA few TGTGCCAGTAGCACTGACAGGACGAACACTGAAGCTTTCTTT CASSTDRTNTEAFF
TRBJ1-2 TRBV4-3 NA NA TGCGCCAGCAGCCAAGATTTGGGATCAGGGGGCTACACCTTC CASSQDLGSGGYTF
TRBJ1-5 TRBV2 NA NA TGTGCCAGTGGACTTTGGAATCATCAGCCCCAGCATTTT CASGLWNHQPQHF
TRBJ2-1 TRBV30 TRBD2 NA TGTTCCGGGACTAGCGGGGGGGCACCCTTGAATGAGCAGTTCTTC CSGTSGGAPLNEQFF
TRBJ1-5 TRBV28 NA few TGTGCCAGCAGTTTTCGCGCTGAGCCCCAGCATTTT CASSFRAEPQHF
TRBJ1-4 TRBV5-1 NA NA TGCGCCAGCAGCTTTGGGGCCCAGCGTGAAAAACTGTTTTTT CASSFGAQREKLFF
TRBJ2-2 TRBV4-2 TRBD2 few TGTGCCAGCAGCTTGGCGGCGGGGGGTAAGAACACCGGGGAGCTGTTTTTT CASSLAAGGKNTGELFF
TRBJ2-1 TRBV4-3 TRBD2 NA TGCGCCAGCAGCCAAGATGCGGGGGTGGCTAACGGCAATGAGCAGTTCTTC CASSQDAGVANGNEQFF
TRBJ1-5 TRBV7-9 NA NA TGTGCCAGCAGCCTCGGGACATCCAATCAGCCCCAGCATTTT CASSLGTSNQPQHF
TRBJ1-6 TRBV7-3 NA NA TGTGCCAGCAGCTTGGGCCCCGCCGGGACACCCCTCCACTTT CASSLGPAGTPLHF
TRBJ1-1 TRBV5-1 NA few TGCGCCAGCAGCTTGGGGGCAGCCGCCGGAGAAACAGGTGAAGCTTTCTTT CASSLGAAAGETGEAFF
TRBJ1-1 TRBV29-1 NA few TGCAGCGTGGGCCCGGGGGGAATACCGAACACTGAAGCTTTCTTT CSVGPGGIPNTEAFF
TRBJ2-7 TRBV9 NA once TGTGCCAGCAGCCCCCAGTCCGGGACAACCTCCTACGAGCAGTACTTC CASSPQSGTTSYEQYF
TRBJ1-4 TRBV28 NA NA TGTGCCAGCACCTCCCCCGGGGATCCGAGGAATGAAAAACTGTTTTTT CASTSPGDPRNEKLFF
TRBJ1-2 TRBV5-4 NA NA TGTGCCAGCAGCTTGGACAGGAATCACTATGGCTACACCTTC CASSLDRNHYGYTF
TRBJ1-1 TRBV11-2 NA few TGTGCCAGCAGCTTAGGTACGGGCGGGTACACTGAAGCTTTCTTT CASSLGTGGYTEAFF
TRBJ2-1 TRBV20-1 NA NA TGCAGTGCTAGGCGGTTCAATGAGCAGTTCTTC CSARRFNEQFF
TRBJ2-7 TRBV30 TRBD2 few TGTGCCTGGAGTGTAGCTGGCGGGGGAAGGAGGTGGCAGTACTTC CAWSVAGGGRRWQYF
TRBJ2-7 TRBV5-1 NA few TGCGCCAGCAGCTCAGAAGGGGACGAGCAGTACTTC CASSSEGDEQYF
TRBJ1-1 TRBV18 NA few TGTGCCAGCTCACCCCCAGTGAACACTGAAGCTTTCTTT CASSPPVNTEAFF
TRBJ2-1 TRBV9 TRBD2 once TGTGCCAGCAGCGCCAACGGGGGGGCCCCCAATGAGCAGTTCTTC CASSANGGAPNEQFF
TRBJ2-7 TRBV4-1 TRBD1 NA TGCGCCAGCAGCTCCCGACAGGGCCACGAGCAGTACTTC CASSSRQGHEQYF
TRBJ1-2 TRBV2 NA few TGTGCCAGCACGCGGGGGAACTATGGCTACACCTTC CASTRGNYGYTF
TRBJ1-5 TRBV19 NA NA TGTGCCAGTAGTATGCGGCAGGGCTTTCAGCCCCAGCATTTT CASSMRQGFQPQHF
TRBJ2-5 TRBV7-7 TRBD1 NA TGTGCTAGCAGCCGGGGACAGGGGGCCCGGGAGACCCAGTACTTC CASSRGQGARETQYF
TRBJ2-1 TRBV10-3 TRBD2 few TGTGCCACCTTTGCCGGGACTAGCAATGAGCAGTTCTTC CATFAGTSNEQFF
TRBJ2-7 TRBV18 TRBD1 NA TGTGCCAGCTCACAGGGGACAGGGAGGACCTACGAGCAGTACTTC CASSQGTGRTYEQYF
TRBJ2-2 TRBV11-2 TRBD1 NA TGTGCCAGCAGCCCACAGGGGTTCGGGGAGCTGTTTTTT CASSPQGFGELFF
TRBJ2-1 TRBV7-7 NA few TGTGCTAGCAGCCCGACACCGAGCTCCTACAATGAGCAGTTCTTC CASSPTPSSYNEQFF
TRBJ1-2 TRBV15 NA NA TGTGCCACCAGCAGACTTGAAGTGGCCTATGGCTACACCTTC CATSRLEVAYGYTF
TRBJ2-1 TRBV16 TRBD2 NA TGTGCCAGCAGCTCGACACTAGCGGGGGGTATTGAGCAGTTCTTC CASSSTLAGGIEQFF
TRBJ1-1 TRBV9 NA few TGTGCCAGCAGCGTAGTAAACAGAGCGAACACTGAAGCTTTCTTT CASSVVNRANTEAFF
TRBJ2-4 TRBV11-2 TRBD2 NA TGTGCCAGCAGACGACTAGCGGGGAAAAACATTCAGTACTTC CASRRLAGKNIQYF
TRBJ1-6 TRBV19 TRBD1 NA TGTGCCAGTAGCCGGACAGGGGATTTTGTGGCCCTCCACTTT CASSRTGDFVALHF
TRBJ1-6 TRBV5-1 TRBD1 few TGCGCCAGCAGCCGAACTACAGGGGGTGATTCACCCCTCCACTTT CASSRTTGGDSPLHF
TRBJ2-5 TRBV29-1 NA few TGCAGCGTTGAAGATACAGGAAGACAAGAGACCCAGTACTTC CSVEDTGRQETQYF
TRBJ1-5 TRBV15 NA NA TGTGCCACCAGCAGAGGAGTAGGGGAGGGCAATCAGCCCCAGCATTTT CATSRGVGEGNQPQHF
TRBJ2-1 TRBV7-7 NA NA TGTGCTAGCAGCTCAGGATGGGACAATGAGCAGTTCTTC CASSSGWDNEQFF
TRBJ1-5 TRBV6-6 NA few TGTGCCAGCAGGGTCGGTGAGCAGCCCCAGCATTTT CASRVGEQPQHF
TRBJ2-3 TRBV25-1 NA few TGTGCCAGCAGTCTCAGGACAGATACGCAGTATTTT CASSLRTDTQYF